The 15 T cell receptor beta chains given below trace back to one sample, sequenced in a study of esophageal squamous cell carcinoma under preoperative chemotherapy. One entry per CDR3 protein, called by TCRdb with MiXCR from the PCR reads. The sample contains about 30,000 distinct CDR3 sequences, 49% of which appear only once. Sample time point: before preoperative PTX-NDP chemotherapy. This material was obtained from a patient given preoperative chemotherapy. The receptor source for this set is a human donor with esophageal squamous cell carcinoma. The donor label of this sample is uncertain.

This clonotype was seen at least ten times. The chain links TRBV7-6 to TRBJ2-7; D possibly corresponds to TRBD2 (5 bases). Germline-derived CDR1 and CDR2 are SGHVS and FNYEAQ. The CDR3 length is 15 residues. V lost 1 base and J 0 bases, leaving 10 bases between the germline ends. CDR3 DNA: TGTGCCAGCAGCTTAGTTCCGGGGAGCTCCTACGAGCAGTACTTC. Its translation is CASSLVPGSSYEQYF.

The chain uses TRBV7-6 and TRBJ2-5; weak D call: TRBD2 (7 bases). CDR3 length equals 19 residues. Trimming removed 3 bases from V and 11 bases from J, with 34 bases in between. The germline V gene encodes CDR1 SGHVS and CDR2 FNYEAQ. In nucleotides, the CDR3 is TGTGCCAGCAGCTTGGATCCGCGCATCGGGGGGCGAGACAAAAACACTCAGTACTTC. This translates into CASSLDPRIGGRDKNTQYF.

This chain connects TRBV7-7 to TRBJ2-4, with 7 bases fitting TRBD1. Looked up from germline, CDR1 is SSHAT and CDR2 is FNYEAQ (reference sequence). This CDR3 has 13 residues. CDR3 sequence: CATGLGGTDIQYF. In DNA, the CDR3 is TGTGCTACGGGCTTAGGGGGCACAGACATTCAGTACTTC.

In this sample, this clonotype turned up many times. This sequence joins TRBV6-1 and TRBJ2-1; no firm D call. Germline V gene data show CDR1 as MNHNS and CDR2 as SASEGT. CDR3 length: 16 amino acids. V lost 4 bases and J 0 bases, leaving 13 bases between the germline ends. CDR3 coding DNA: TGTGCCAGCAGTGGGAAAACACCTAGCTCCTACAATGAGCAGTTCTTC. Translated: CASSGKTPSSYNEQFF.

The genes are TRBV6-1 and TRBJ1-5; TRBD1 is a possible D gene (5 bases). Germline V CDR1 and CDR2: MNHNS, SASEGT. The CDR3 sequence is 13 residues long. The germline V and J ends were trimmed by 6 bases and 1 base, with 7 bases remaining between them. CDR3 in amino acids: CASSRDSNQPQHF. CDR3 coding DNA: TGTGCCAGCAGCCGGGACAGCAATCAGCCCCAGCATTTT.

The genes are TRBV10-1 and TRBJ2-6; a weak D match, TRBD1 (5 bases). V shed 0 bases and J shed 0 bases, with 6 bases lying between them. CDR1 WNHNN and CDR2 SYGVQD come from the germline V gene (reference sequence). The CDR3 has 16 residues. This chain's CDR3 is CASSESRASGANVLTF. The CDR3, as DNA: TGCGCCAGCAGTGAGTCCAGGGCCTCTGGGGCCAACGTCCTGACTTTC.

This clonotype counts as medium-sized. This chain joins TRBV11-2 and TRBJ2-1; D perhaps matches TRBD2 (6 bases). The germline CDR1 and CDR2 sequences are SGHAT and FQNNGV. The CDR3 totals 13 residues. Trimming pared 5 bases from V and 4 bases from J, leaving 9 bases between. The CDR3 sequence: CASSPGLYNEQFF. Here the CDR3 DNA reads TGTGCCAGCAGCCCGGGACTTTACAATGAGCAGTTCTTC.

This clonotype was seen ten or more times. This chain uses TRBV28 with TRBJ2-1; D is unresolved. The germline gives CDR1 MDHEN, CDR2 SYDVKM. The CDR3 consists of 12 residues. Trimming left V 5 bases short and J 8 bases short, with 10 bases between. The CDR3 DNA sequence: TGTGCCAGCAGTACGGTTGGAGATGAGCAGTTCTTC. Translating it yields CASSTVGDEQFF.

At least ten counts were recorded for this clonotype. The V call is TRBV5-4, the J call TRBJ2-5; 9 positions match TRBD2. This CDR3 region has 16 residues. V was clipped by 0 bases and J by 5 bases; unmatched bases: 8. Per germline, CDR1 SGHNT and CDR2 YYREEE (reference sequence). As DNA, the CDR3 is TGTGCCAGCAGCTTGGGAGAACTAGCGGGCGGGGAGACCCAGTACTTC. It specifies CASSLGELAGGETQYF.

This clonotype has a handful of counts. The V call is TRBV25-1, the J call TRBJ2-5; 8 nucleotides match TRBD2. The CDR3 has 14 amino acids. V was clipped by 2 bases and J by 5 bases; unmatched bases: 4. Germline CDR1 is MGHDK and CDR2 is SYGVNS. CDR3 sequence reads: CASSERGGYETQYF. In nucleotides, the CDR3 is TGTGCCAGCAGTGAACGGGGGGGTTACGAGACCCAGTACTTC.

Details on this clonotype: Given the absence of the conserved phenylalanine or tryptophan at the CDR3 end, a read error is likely. The DNA is omitted, as the CDR3 cannot be located on it reliably, and the CDR3 follows TCRdb's listing. The rearrangement links TRBV7-2 to TRBJ2-5; no check of the table's D call, TRBD1, against the DNA was made. Including both end residues, the CDR3 is 15 amino acids long. Germline loops: CDR1 SGHTA, CDR2 FQGNSA. CDR3 in amino acids: CASSLAWTGPGDPLL.

The rearrangement uses TRBV7-8 and TRBJ2-1; TRBD2 matches 13 bases. The J segment lost 6 bases and the V segment lost 5 bases, leaving 7 bases of the junction unmatched. This CDR3 has 16 residues. Germline values: CDR1 SGHVS, CDR2 FQNEAQ. The CDR3 here is CASSPWTSGSSNEQFF. For the CDR3, the DNA is TGTGCCAGCAGCCCCTGGACTAGCGGGAGTAGCAATGAGCAGTTCTTC.

This chain links TRBV6-1 with TRBJ2-3; 13 bases line up with TRBD2. The CDR3 is 16 residues long. CDR1 is MNHNS and CDR2 is SASEGT in the germline V gene. V shed 4 bases and J 2 bases; nucleotides not matched to a gene: 3. CDR3 in amino acids: CASSGGLAGITDTQYF. The CDR3 DNA reads as TGTGCCAGCAGTGGGGGACTAGCGGGGATCACAGATACGCAGTATTTT.

Note on this clonotype: Its ends do not fully match the called genes, so a read error is possible. The rearrangement joins TRBV6-1 to TRBJ2-5; D perhaps matches TRBD2 (5 bases). Per the germline V gene, CDR1 is MNHNS and CDR2 is SASEGT. CDR3 length: 15 amino acids. CDR3 residues: CASRLGGSAKEIQYF. The CDR3 region has the DNA TGTGCCAGCAGGCTCGGAGGCAGTGCCAAAGAGATCCAGTACTTC.

This clonotype was seen only a few times. The gene calls are TRBV6-1 and TRBJ2-7; 7 bases line up with TRBD1. V lost 6 bases, J lost 1 base, and 6 bases stayed unmatched. Germline V gene lookup returns CDR1 MNHNS and CDR2 SASEGT. The CDR3 runs 14 residues. The CDR3 DNA follows: TGTGCCAGCAGCGCCGGACAGGTATCCTACGAGCAGTACTTC. Encoded protein: CASSAGQVSYEQYF.